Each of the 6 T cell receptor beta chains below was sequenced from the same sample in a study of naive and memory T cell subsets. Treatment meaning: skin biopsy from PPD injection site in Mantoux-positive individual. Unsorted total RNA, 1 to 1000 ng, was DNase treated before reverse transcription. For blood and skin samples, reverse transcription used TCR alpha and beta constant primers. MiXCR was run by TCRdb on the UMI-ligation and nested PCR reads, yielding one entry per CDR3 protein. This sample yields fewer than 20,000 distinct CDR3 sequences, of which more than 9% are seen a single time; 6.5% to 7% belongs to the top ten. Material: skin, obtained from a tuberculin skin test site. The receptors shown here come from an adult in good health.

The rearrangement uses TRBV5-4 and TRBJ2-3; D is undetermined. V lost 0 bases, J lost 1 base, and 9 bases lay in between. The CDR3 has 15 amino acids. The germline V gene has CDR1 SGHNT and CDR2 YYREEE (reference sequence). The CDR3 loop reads CASSLEQYGTDTQYF. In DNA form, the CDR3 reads TGTGCCAGCAGCTTGGAACAGTATGGCACAGATACGCAGTATTTT.

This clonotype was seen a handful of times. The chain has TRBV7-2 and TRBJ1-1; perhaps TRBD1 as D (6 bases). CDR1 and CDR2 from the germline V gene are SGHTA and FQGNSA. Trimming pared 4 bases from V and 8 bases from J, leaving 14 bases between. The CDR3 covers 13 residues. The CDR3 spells CASSSYQGLEAFF. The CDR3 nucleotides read TGTGCCAGCAGCTCCTATCAGGGGTTAGAAGCTTTCTTT.

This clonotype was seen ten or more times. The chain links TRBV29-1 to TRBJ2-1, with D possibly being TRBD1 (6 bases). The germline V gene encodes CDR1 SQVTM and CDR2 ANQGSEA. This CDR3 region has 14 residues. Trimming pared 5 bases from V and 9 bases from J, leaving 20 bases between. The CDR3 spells CSVQALGQFSEQFF. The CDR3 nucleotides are TGCAGCGTTCAGGCGTTAGGACAGTTTAGTGAGCAGTTCTTC.

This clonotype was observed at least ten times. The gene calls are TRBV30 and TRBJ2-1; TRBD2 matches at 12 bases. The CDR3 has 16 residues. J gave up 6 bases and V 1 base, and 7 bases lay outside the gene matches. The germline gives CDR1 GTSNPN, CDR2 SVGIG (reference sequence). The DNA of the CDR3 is TGTGCCTGGAGTGCCCGGACTAGCGGGACTCTCAATGAGCAGTTCTTC. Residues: CAWSARTSGTLNEQFF.

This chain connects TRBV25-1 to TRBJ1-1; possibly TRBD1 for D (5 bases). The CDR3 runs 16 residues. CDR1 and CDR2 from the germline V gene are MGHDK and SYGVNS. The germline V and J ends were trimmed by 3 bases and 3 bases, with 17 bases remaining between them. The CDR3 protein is CASSDDPGRWHTEAFF. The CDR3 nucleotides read TGTGCCAGCAGTGACGATCCGGGACGCTGGCACACTGAAGCTTTCTTT. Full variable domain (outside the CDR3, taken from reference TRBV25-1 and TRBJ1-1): EADIYQTPRYLVIGTGKKITLECSQTMGHDKMYWYQQDPGMELHLIHYSYGVNSTEKGDLSSESTVSRIRTEHFPLTLESARPSHTSQYLCASSDDPGRWHTEAFFGQGTRLTVV.

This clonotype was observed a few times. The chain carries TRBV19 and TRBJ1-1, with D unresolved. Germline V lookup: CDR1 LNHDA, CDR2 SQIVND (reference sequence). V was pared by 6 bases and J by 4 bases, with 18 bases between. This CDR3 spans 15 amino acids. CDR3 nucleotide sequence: TGTGCCAGTAGGCTTAACCCCGGGAGGAGCACTGAAGCTTTCTTT. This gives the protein CASRLNPGRSTEAFF.